This note documents a single T cell receptor (beta chain) sequence. The repertoire was sequenced with immunoSEQ multiplex PCR; TCRdb's copy has only in-frame clones and lacks some. The data hold 35,000 to 40,000 clones, with roughly three quarters observed a single time. This entry comes from a study of a mutant IDH1 vaccine in newly diagnosed glioma. Documented time point: baseline, week 1 (first vaccination visit). Treatment: pre-vaccination baseline after standard-of-care therapy. The source is a man in his forties or fifties with glioma. Some clones in this sample may be carry-over from other donors' samples. The sample consisted of PBMCs, taken from a glioma patient treated with radiotherapy, temozolomide or both.

CDR3 coding DNA: TGCGCCAGCAGCCGTCTCCCGGGGAATGGCTACACCTTC. It yields the protein CASSRLPGNGYTF. The chain couples TRBV4-3 to TRBJ1-2; D unresolved. CDR1 is LGHNA, CDR2 YSLEER, per germline. This CDR3 spans 13 amino acids. V was shortened by 4 bases and J by 6 bases, with 12 bases between the two germline ends.